This T cell receptor (beta chain) derives from a study of response to subunit inactivated influenza vaccine. Study results and caveats: The authors offered the suggestion that each seasonal influenza vaccination recruits few new T cells.

The germline V gene has CDR1 SNHLY and CDR2 FYNNEI. This CDR3 spans 17 amino acids. Losses at the gene ends were 5 bases for V and 6 bases for J; bases not matched to a gene: 16. This clonotype was counted a few times. What it recognizes is unknown. Via MiXCR, TCRdb re-called the RT-PCR reads, giving one row per CDR3 protein. The sample contains a few hundred thousand distinct CDR3 sequences, roughly 20% of which appear only once. This TCR derives from a man aged 50 to 75 who received an inactivated influenza vaccine. This chain joins TRBV2 and TRBJ1-2, with TRBD1 matching over 9 bases. Sequences were derived from PBMCs from blood, sampled about 19 months after vaccination. The CDR3: CASSLRTGTGKINGYTF. CDR3 sequence (DNA): TGTGCCAGCAGTCTCCGCACCGGGACAGGGAAGATTAATGGCTACACCTTC.